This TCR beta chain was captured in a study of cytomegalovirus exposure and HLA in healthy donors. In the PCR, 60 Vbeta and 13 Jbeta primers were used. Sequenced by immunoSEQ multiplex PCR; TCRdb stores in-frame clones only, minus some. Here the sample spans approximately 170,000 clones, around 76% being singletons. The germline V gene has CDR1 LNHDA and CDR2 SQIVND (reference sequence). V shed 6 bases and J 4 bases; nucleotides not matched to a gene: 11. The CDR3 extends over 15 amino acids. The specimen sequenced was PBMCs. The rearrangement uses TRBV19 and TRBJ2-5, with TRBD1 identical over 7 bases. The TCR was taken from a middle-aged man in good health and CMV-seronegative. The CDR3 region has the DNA TGTGCCAGTAGCCGGGACAGAAGTTTCGGAGAGACCCAGTACTTC. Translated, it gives CASSRDRSFGETQYF.